The 27 T cell receptor beta chains reported below all come from one sample, sequenced in a study of blood T cell repertoires in COVID-19 (TCRdb year 2020). Library creation used the immunoSEQ multiplex PCR assay. The immuneACCESS repertoire file appears here via TCRdb, limited to in-frame rearrangements. These files lack a portion of the clones; in checked studies, under half of the deficit traces to unresolved V genes, and the cause of the others is not known. Present in this sample are about 140,000 clones, approximately 88% of which were seen just once. The biggest ten clones account for nearly 0.95% of the sample. The sample consisted of peripheral blood. All receptors derive from a woman aged 45-59 years with acute or convalescent COVID-19.

The rearrangement uses TRBV30 and TRBJ2-3; perhaps TRBD2 as D (7 bases). This CDR3 has 14 amino acids. Per the germline V gene, CDR1 is GTSNPN and CDR2 is SVGIG (reference sequence). CDR3 amino acids: CAGRGGRTTDTQYF. The CDR3 bases are TGTGCAGGGAGGGGGGGGCGCACCACAGATACGCAGTATTTT. Combining the CDR3 with reference TRBV30 and TRBJ2-3 gives the whole variable domain SQTIHQWPATLVQPVGSPLSLECTVEGTSNPNLYWYRQAAGRGLQLLFYSVGIGQISSEVPQNLSASRPQDRQFILSSKKLLLSDSGFYLCAGRGGRTTDTQYFGPGTRLTVL.

The chain recombines TRBV10-3 with TRBJ1-1; unclear D gene. The ends were cut back, 6 bases at V and 1 base at J, with 6 bases in the middle. Germline assignment: CDR1 ENHRY and CDR2 SYGVKD. The CDR3 runs to 12 residues. For the CDR3, the DNA is TGTGCCATCAGGGCAGGGAACACTGAAGCTTTCTTT. This translates into CAIRAGNTEAFF.

The rearrangement uses TRBV5-1 and TRBJ2-7, with 10 nucleotides matching TRBD2. The CDR3 is 15 residues long. Germline assignment: CDR1 SGHRS and CDR2 YFSETQ. V lost 4 bases to trimming and J lost 4 bases; unmatched junction nucleotides: 8. The CDR3 DNA is TGCGCCAGCAGCACCCAAGCGGGGGGGCTATACGAGCAGTACTTC. It specifies CASSTQAGGLYEQYF. Full variable domain (rest looked up from reference TRBV5-1 and TRBJ2-7): KAGVTQTPRYLIKTRGQQVTLSCSPISGHRSVSWYQQTPGQGLQFLFEYFSETQRNKGNFPGRFSGRQFSNSRSEMNVSTLELGDSALYLCASSTQAGGLYEQYFGPGTRLTVT.

The CDR3 DNA reads as TGTGCCAGCAGCTTGAGGAGGACCCACAATGAGCAGTTCTTC. This translates into CASSLRRTHNEQFF. The chain carries TRBV11-2 and TRBJ2-1, with D tentatively TRBD2 (5 bases). Germline lookup yields CDR1 SGHAT and CDR2 FQNNGV. The CDR3 length is 14 residues. Deletions cut 3 bases from V and 5 bases from J, with 11 bases between.

The CDR3 sequence is CASSDSGLASNNEQFF. CDR3 nucleotide sequence: TGTGCCAGCAGTGACTCCGGACTAGCGAGCAACAATGAGCAGTTCTTC. V gene TRBV25-1 combines with J gene TRBJ2-1; 9 positions match TRBD2. This CDR3 is 16 amino acids long. Germline V gene lookup returns CDR1 MGHDK and CDR2 SYGVNS. Trimming took 3 bases from V and 5 from J; bases not matched to a gene: 8.

In nucleotides, the CDR3 is TGCGCCAGCCAGGATAGCGGGAGGGATGAGCAGTTCTTC. Translation: CASQDSGRDEQFF. The chain couples TRBV10-2 to TRBJ2-1; 11 positions agree with TRBD2. Unmatched junction bases numbered 5, after V lost 8 bases and J lost 8 bases. From germline, CDR1 is WSHSY and CDR2 SAAADI. There are 13 residues in the CDR3.

CDR3 in DNA: TGTGCCAGCAGTCACACCGACTCTGGAAACACCATATATTTT. This gives the protein CASSHTDSGNTIYF. This rearrangement joins TRBV28 to TRBJ1-3; D gene unclear. The CDR3 has 14 amino acids. V lost 5 bases and J 0 bases, leaving 8 bases between the germline ends. Germline V gives CDR1 MDHEN, CDR2 SYDVKM. The full variable domain, rest sourced from reference TRBV28 and TRBJ1-3, is DVKVTQSSRYLVKRTGEKVFLECVQDMDHENMFWYRQDPGLGLRLIYFSYDVKMKEKGDIPEGYSVSREKKERFSLILESASTNQTSMYLCASSHTDSGNTIYFGEGSWLTVV.

J is TRBJ2-7 and V is TRBV4-1; D ambiguous. V was pared by 8 bases and J by 2 bases, with 13 bases between. CDR3 size: 13 residues. CDR1 and CDR2 (germline): MGHRA, YSYEKL. The CDR3 bases are TGCGCCAGCTCACCCAGCGTAACCTACGAGCAGTACTTC. This encodes CASSPSVTYEQYF.

The V and J genes are TRBV12-3 or TRBV12-4 and TRBJ2-7; D gene unclear. Trimming removed 6 bases at V and 2 bases at J, with 8 bases between. The CDR3 covers 12 residues. The DNA for the CDR3 is TGTGCCAGCAGCCTTATTACCTACGAGCAGTACTTC. It specifies CASSLITYEQYF.

The chain's CDR3 is CASSDWGQGHNEQFF. Here the CDR3 DNA reads TGCGCCAGCAGTGATTGGGGACAGGGGCATAATGAGCAGTTCTTC. The chain recombines TRBV10-1 with TRBJ2-1; 10 bases are shared with TRBD1. CDR1 is WNHNN and CDR2 is SYGVQD in the germline V gene (reference sequence). The V gene end was trimmed by 3 bases and the J gene end by 7 bases; junction bases not matched to a gene: 6. This CDR3 is built from 15 residues.

The CDR3 sequence is CASSSGISDEKLFF. CDR3 sequence (DNA): TGTGCCAGTAGCTCAGGCATTTCAGATGAAAAACTGTTTTTT. The chain joins TRBV19 to TRBJ1-4, with D unresolved. The CDR3 loop spans 14 amino acids. CDR1 and CDR2 (germline): LNHDA, SQIVND (reference sequence). The V and J ends lost 6 bases and 6 bases respectively, with 14 bases between them.

This chain joins TRBV25-1 and TRBJ2-1; the match to TRBD2 covers 12 bases. The CDR3 has 15 residues. Germline V CDR1 and CDR2: MGHDK, SYGVNS. V lost 4 bases to trimming and J lost 9 bases; unmatched junction nucleotides: 7. DNA for the CDR3: TGTGCCAGCAGTGCCCCTAGCGGGAGGGTGAGTGAGCAGTTCTTC. It codes for CASSAPSGRVSEQFF.

V is TRBV5-1 and J is TRBJ1-2, with D possibly TRBD1 on 5 matching bases. Per the germline V gene, CDR1 is SGHRS and CDR2 is YFSETQ. Trimming left V 1 base short and J 6 bases short, with 13 bases between. This CDR3 has 14 residues. CDR3: CASSLRQGTHGYTF. The CDR3 nucleotides are TGCGCCAGCAGCTTGCGGCAGGGCACGCATGGCTACACCTTC.

The rearrangement joins TRBV11-3 to TRBJ2-3, with 13 bases fitting TRBD2. Germline-derived CDR1 and CDR2 are SGHNT and YENEEA. The length of the CDR3 is 19 residues. V shed 1 base, J shed 6 bases, and the junction held 13 bases outside the gene matches. This CDR3 is CASSLGGWTSGSLEDTQYF. CDR3 bases: TGTGCCAGCAGCTTAGGGGGGTGGACTAGCGGGAGTCTGGAGGATACGCAGTATTTT.

This clone has just one count. The chain combines TRBV7-9 with TRBJ1-2, with D possibly TRBD1 on 5 matching bases. The germline V gene has CDR1 SEHNR and CDR2 FQNEAQ (reference sequence). V was cut by 6 bases and J by 3 bases, with 20 bases left in between. This CDR3 has 16 residues. The CDR3 DNA sequence: TGTGCCAGCAGATCTATAGACCCAGGGTTAGACTATGGCTACACCTTC. Its translation: CASRSIDPGLDYGYTF. The entire variable domain, with the rest obtained from reference TRBV7-9 and TRBJ1-2, is as follows: DTGVSQNPRHKITKRGQNVTFRCDPISEHNRLYWYRQTLGQGPEFLTYFQNEAQLEKSRLLSDRFSAERPKGSFSTLEIQRTEQGDSAMYLCASRSIDPGLDYGYTFGSGTRLTVV.

J is TRBJ2-6 and V is TRBV10-1, with D maybe TRBD1 (6 bases). Looked up from germline, CDR1 is WNHNN and CDR2 is SYGVQD (reference sequence). V was trimmed by 10 bases and J by 2 bases, leaving 12 bases between them. The CDR3 consists of 14 residues. The CDR3 loop is CATAGEPGANVLTF. The CDR3 region has the DNA TGCGCCACAGCAGGGGAACCTGGGGCCAACGTCCTGACTTTC.

This chain connects TRBV7-6 to TRBJ1-4; 7 bases match TRBD1. This CDR3 spans 15 amino acids. V lost 1 base, J lost 3 bases, and 2 bases stayed unmatched. Germline V gene sequence: CDR1 SGHVS, CDR2 FNYEAQ. The CDR3 reads CASSLGDRANEKLFF. DNA for the CDR3: TGTGCCAGCAGCTTAGGCGACAGGGCTAATGAAAAACTGTTTTTT.

The V gene is TRBV15, the J gene TRBJ1-2; a possible D gene is TRBD1 (6 bases). CDR1 and CDR2 from the germline V gene are LNHNV and YYDKDF (reference sequence). V was cut by 2 bases and J by 8 bases, with 21 bases left in between. The CDR3 length is 16 residues. The CDR3 nucleotides are TGTGCCACCAGCAGACCCTTGGGGGGGGCGCTGGGGGGCTACACCTTC. Amino acids: CATSRPLGGALGGYTF.

The DNA for the CDR3 is TGTGCCAGCAGGGGGACACCCGATCGGACTGAAGCTTTCTTT. Its protein is CASRGTPDRTEAFF. The chain joins TRBV4-2 to TRBJ1-1, with D possibly TRBD1 on 6 matching bases. There are 14 residues in the CDR3. V lost 6 bases and J 5 bases, leaving 16 bases between the germline ends. Germline CDR1 is LGHNA and CDR2 is YNFKEQ.

The V and J genes are TRBV6-5 and TRBJ1-1; 7 nucleotides match TRBD1. CDR3 length: 11 residues. Germline CDR1 is MNHEY and CDR2 is SVGAGI. Losses at the gene ends were 8 bases for V and 12 bases for J; bases not matched to a gene: 9. CDR3: CASDQTGSSFF. As DNA, the CDR3 is TGTGCCAGCGACCAGACAGGGAGTTCTTTCTTT.

J is TRBJ1-3 and V is TRBV2; the D gene is possibly TRBD1 (5 bases). This CDR3 is built from 15 residues. Per the germline V gene, CDR1 is SNHLY and CDR2 is FYNNEI. Trimming shortened V by 7 bases and J by 0 bases, and 13 bases separated the two germline ends. The CDR3 DNA sequence: TGTGCCAGCACCCCAGGGCAGCACTCTGGAAACACCATATATTTT. Translating it yields CASTPGQHSGNTIYF.

J is TRBJ1-2 and V is TRBV5-1; the match to TRBD1 covers 7 bases. The junction had 7 bases not matched to a gene; V was cut back by 0 bases and J by 2 bases. The CDR3 has 16 residues. Germline loops: CDR1 SGHRS, CDR2 YFSETQ. The CDR3: CASSLGTGPTNYGYTF. For the CDR3, the DNA is TGCGCCAGCAGCTTGGGGACAGGCCCCACCAACTATGGCTACACCTTC.

This chain joins TRBV4-2 and TRBJ2-3; D is possibly TRBD1 (6 bases). Germline lookup yields CDR1 LGHNA and CDR2 YNFKEQ. V was cut by 4 bases and J by 5 bases, with 13 bases left in between. The CDR3 runs 14 residues. The CDR3 nucleotides are TGTGCCAGCAGCCCAACACAGGGTGGAGATACGCAGTATTTT. As protein: CASSPTQGGDTQYF.

The chain has TRBV5-1 and TRBJ1-1; D is possibly TRBD1 (6 bases). The CDR3 has 13 amino acids. CDR1 and CDR2 from the germline V gene are SGHRS and YFSETQ. Trimming pared 6 bases from V and 2 bases from J, leaving 11 bases between. The CDR3 DNA sequence: TGCGCCAGCACCCAACAGGGAAACACTGAAGCTTTCTTT. It encodes CASTQQGNTEAFF. Looking up the rest from reference TRBV5-1 and TRBJ1-1 gives the full variable domain: KAGVTQTPRYLIKTRGQQVTLSCSPISGHRSVSWYQQTPGQGLQFLFEYFSETQRNKGNFPGRFSGRQFSNSRSEMNVSTLELGDSALYLCASTQQGNTEAFFGQGTRLTVV.

The V and J genes are TRBV27 and TRBJ2-3; D is perhaps TRBD1 (7 bases). CDR1 is MNHEY, CDR2 SMNVEV, per germline (reference sequence). The V and J ends lost 5 bases and 1 base respectively, with 13 bases between them. This CDR3 comprises 15 residues. The CDR3 bases are TGTGCCAGCAGTGATCAGGGGGGCGGCACAGATACGCAGTATTTT. Translating gives CASSDQGGGTDTQYF.

The chain combines TRBV25-1 with TRBJ1-6; tentative D call: TRBD1 (5 bases). V lost 0 bases and J lost 0, with 12 bases in between. Germline assignment: CDR1 MGHDK and CDR2 SYGVNS. CDR3 length: 18 residues. This chain's CDR3 is CASSEYLGTGSYNSPLHF. CDR3 bases: TGTGCCAGCAGTGAATATCTGGGGACTGGCTCCTATAATTCACCCCTCCACTTT.

A few counts support this clone. V and J are TRBV28 and TRBJ1-5; 7 positions match TRBD1. The CDR3 has 16 residues. The V and J ends lost 7 bases and 4 bases, in that order; junction bases with no gene match: 13. From germline, CDR1 is MDHEN and CDR2 SYDVKM. The CDR3 reads CASTPFRYRGNQPQHF. For the CDR3, the DNA is TGTGCCAGCACCCCCTTCCGGTACAGGGGAAATCAGCCCCAGCATTTT. Supplemented by reference TRBV28 and TRBJ1-5, the full variable domain reads DVKVTQSSRYLVKRTGEKVFLECVQDMDHENMFWYRQDPGLGLRLIYFSYDVKMKEKGDIPEGYSVSREKKERFSLILESASTNQTSMYLCASTPFRYRGNQPQHFGDGTRLSIL.